This TCR beta chain was obtained from a study of T cell responses to AZD1222 COVID-19 vaccine. At the level of the study: Recipients boosted at about 4 weeks or about 12 weeks are pooled.

Findings and limits, study-wide: It should be noted that donors were predominantly white British and more often female, and clonal diversity was possibly underestimated. Baseline seropositives among AZD1222 recipients totaled only six or seven. Vaccine-associated CD4 TCRs ranged over spike, dominating at 160-218 and 743-854.

As concerns this clone: Its antigen is unidentified.

Germline V gene data show CDR1 as LGHDT and CDR2 as YNNKEL (reference sequence). Trimming took off 4 bases at V and 8 bases at J, with 14 bases between the two ends. The CDR3 loop spans 13 amino acids. Sequenced by immunoSEQ multiplex PCR; TCRdb stores in-frame clones only, minus some. The sample carries about 130,000 clones, roughly 87% recorded once. The sequence derives from an adult in good health. This sample comprised peripheral blood, obtained on day 0 of AZD1222 vaccination. The chain is built from TRBV3-1 (or the pseudogene TRBV3-2) and TRBJ1-1, with D maybe TRBD1 (5 bases). CDR3 amino acids: CASSLTGVPEAFF. The CDR3 nucleotides read TGTGCCAGCAGCCTCACGGGGGTACCCGAAGCTTTCTTT.